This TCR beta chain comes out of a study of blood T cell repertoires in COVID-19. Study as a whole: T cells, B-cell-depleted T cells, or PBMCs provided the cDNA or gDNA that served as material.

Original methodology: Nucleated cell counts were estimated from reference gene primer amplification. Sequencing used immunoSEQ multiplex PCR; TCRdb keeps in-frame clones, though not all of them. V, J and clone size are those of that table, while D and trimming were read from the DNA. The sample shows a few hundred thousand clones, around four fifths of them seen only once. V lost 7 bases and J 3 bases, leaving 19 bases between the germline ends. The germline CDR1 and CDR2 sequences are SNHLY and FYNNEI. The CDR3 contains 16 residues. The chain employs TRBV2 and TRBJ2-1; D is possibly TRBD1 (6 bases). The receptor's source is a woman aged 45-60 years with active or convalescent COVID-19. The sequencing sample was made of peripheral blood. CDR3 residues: CASIYHPQGNYNEQFF. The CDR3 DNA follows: TGTGCCAGCATTTACCATCCACAGGGTAACTACAATGAGCAGTTCTTC.